The 28 T cell receptor beta chains given below trace back to one sample, sequenced in a study of T-cell reconstitution after alpha-beta-depleted transplantation in children. Unique molecular identifiers were used in preparing the TCRbeta library. Via MiXCR, TCRdb re-called the PCR reads, giving one row per CDR3 protein. This table has approximately 200,000 distinct CDR3 sequences, approximately 6% appearing once. This specimen was PBMCs, taken before TCRalphabeta/CD19-depleted stem cell transplant. The source of these receptors is a girl less than two years old with combined immunodeficiency, due to receive a stem cell transplant.

This clonotype was seen at least ten times. The rearrangement links TRBV3-1 to TRBJ1-1; unclear D gene. CDR3 length: 13 amino acids. V was trimmed by 3 bases and J by 0 bases, leaving 5 bases between them. Looked up from germline, CDR1 is LGHDT and CDR2 is YNNKEL (reference sequence). The CDR3 region has the DNA TGTGCCAGCAGCCAGGATCTGAACACTGAAGCTTTCTTT. Its protein is CASSQDLNTEAFF. Together with reference TRBV3-1 and TRBJ1-1, the CDR3 gives the full variable domain: DTAVSQTPKYLVTQMGNDKSIKCEQNLGHDTMYWYKQDSKKFLKIMFSYNNKELIINETVPNRFSPKSPDKAHLNLHINSLELGDSAVYFCASSQDLNTEAFFGQGTRLTVV.

This clonotype has ten or more counts. The chain employs TRBV12-3 or TRBV12-4 and TRBJ2-5, with 11 bases lining up with TRBD2. CDR3 length: 14 amino acids. The trim removed 8 bases at V and 3 bases at J, leaving 5 bases unmatched. The CDR3 nucleotides are TGTGCCAGCGCCCCGGGACTAGCGGAAGAGACCCAGTACTTC. Amino acids: CASAPGLAEETQYF.

This clonotype was seen at least ten times. V is TRBV5-6 and J is TRBJ2-2; tentative D call: TRBD2 (6 bases). The CDR3 sequence is 15 residues long. Germline CDR1 is SGHDT and CDR2 is YYEEEE. Trimming removed 4 bases from V and 1 base from J, with 11 bases in between. CDR3 DNA: TGTGCCAGCAGCCTGCCCGGGAGGAACACCGGGGAGCTGTTTTTT. Protein product: CASSLPGRNTGELFF.

Many counts were recorded for this clonotype. The J gene is TRBJ2-5, the V gene TRBV24-1, with TRBD2 matching 8 bases. The CDR3 is made up of 16 amino acids. The trim removed 5 bases at V and 4 bases at J, leaving 11 bases unmatched. Germline V gene lookup returns CDR1 KGHDR and CDR2 SFDVKD. For the CDR3, the DNA is TGTGCCACCAGTGTTACGGGGGGGCAAGATCGAGAGACCCAGTACTTC. It specifies CATSVTGGQDRETQYF.

This clonotype was counted at least ten times. The DNA of the CDR3 is TGTGCCAGCAGCTTGACGGGACTAATAACAGATACGCAGTATTTT. Translating it yields CASSLTGLITDTQYF. This chain connects TRBV7-3 to TRBJ2-3; 7 bases are shared with TRBD2. The CDR3 has 15 residues. Per the germline V gene, CDR1 is SGHTA and CDR2 is FQGTGA. V lost 3 bases and J lost 3; bases outside the gene matches: 6.

This clonotype was detected many times. The CDR3 sequence is CASSFVPLSSDTQYF. The CDR3 region has the DNA TGTGCCAGCAGCTTTGTTCCGCTTTCGTCAGATACGCAGTATTTT. V and J are TRBV7-2 and TRBJ2-3; D is undetermined. From germline, CDR1 is SGHTA and CDR2 FQGNSA. V lost 3 bases and J lost 4, with 14 bases in between. The CDR3 is 15 residues long.

This clonotype was observed at least ten times. V is TRBV9 and J is TRBJ2-1; tentatively, D is TRBD2 (6 bases). The V gene lost 0 bases and the J gene lost 6 bases, with 13 bases spanning the gap. The CDR3 runs 15 residues. CDR1 and CDR2 (germline): SGDLS, YYNGEE. The CDR3 protein is CASSVVGRDPNEQFF. In nucleotides, the CDR3 is TGTGCCAGCAGCGTAGTAGGGCGGGACCCCAATGAGCAGTTCTTC.

This clonotype was seen many times. This sequence joins TRBV5-1 and TRBJ2-7, with no clear D. The length of the CDR3 is 15 residues. The V and J ends lost 5 bases and 5 bases respectively, with 20 bases between them. CDR1 is SGHRS, CDR2 YFSETQ, per germline. The CDR3 is CASSLYTDLSDEQYF. DNA for the CDR3: TGCGCCAGCAGTCTTTACACGGACCTCTCGGACGAGCAGTACTTC.

This clonotype has ten or more counts. The chain links TRBV5-1 to TRBJ2-7, with 10 nucleotides matching TRBD1. Germline V lookup: CDR1 SGHRS, CDR2 YFSETQ. The length of the CDR3 is 16 residues. V gave up 0 bases and J gave up 2 bases; unmatched junction bases: 5. The DNA of the CDR3 is TGCGCCAGCAGCTTGGGGACAGGGGGGAGTCCCTACGAGCAGTACTTC. Protein: CASSLGTGGSPYEQYF. The full variable domain, with the rest looked up from reference TRBV5-1 and TRBJ2-7, is KAGVTQTPRYLIKTRGQQVTLSCSPISGHRSVSWYQQTPGQGLQFLFEYFSETQRNKGNFPGRFSGRQFSNSRSEMNVSTLELGDSALYLCASSLGTGGSPYEQYFGPGTRLTVT.

This clonotype has ten or more counts. The chain has TRBV20-1 and TRBJ2-6; no firm D call. V dropped 3 bases and J dropped 0 bases, with 3 bases sitting between them. Germline V gene data show CDR1 as DFQATT and CDR2 as SNEGSKA (reference sequence). The CDR3 loop spans 13 amino acids. The DNA for the CDR3 is TGCAGTGCTAGGAGCTCTGGGGCCAACGTCCTGACTTTC. Its protein product is CSARSSGANVLTF.

This sequence joins TRBV6-5 and TRBJ2-1; D tentatively fits TRBD1 or TRBD2 (5 bases each). This CDR3 has 15 residues. The germline V gene encodes CDR1 MNHEY and CDR2 SVGAGI. Trimming removed 3 bases at V and 2 bases at J, with 11 bases between. The CDR3 region is CASSYPGTTYNEQFF. The CDR3 region has the DNA TGTGCCAGCAGTTATCCCGGGACCACCTACAATGAGCAGTTCTTC.

This clonotype was observed at least ten times. The chain links TRBV11-1 to TRBJ2-1; 7 bases are a match to TRBD1. From germline, CDR1 is SGHAT and CDR2 FQDESV (reference sequence). Trimming cost V 5 bases and J 3 bases; bases outside gene matches: 19. The CDR3 runs 19 residues. DNA for the CDR3: TGTGCCAGCAGCCCGGGACAGCGAACGAGCCCTAGGATCTACAATGAGCAGTTCTTC. Protein sequence: CASSPGQRTSPRIYNEQFF.

This clonotype was counted between two and nine times. This chain links TRBV3-1 with TRBJ2-3, with 7 positions matching TRBD2. CDR1 is LGHDT and CDR2 is YNNKEL in the germline V gene (reference sequence). Germline trimming cut 1 base from V and 1 base from J; bases unmatched to any gene: 14. The CDR3 runs to 19 residues. The CDR3 sequence: CASSQVLFRREKGTDTQYF. CDR3 nucleotides: TGTGCCAGCAGCCAAGTTTTATTTCGGCGGGAGAAGGGCACAGATACGCAGTATTTT.

The table lists this clonotype with many counts. The CDR3 spells CASSSLNRRLAGSYNEQFF. For the CDR3, the DNA is TGTGCCAGCAGTTCCCTTAATCGCAGACTAGCGGGTTCCTACAATGAGCAGTTCTTC. V usage is TRBV28 and J usage is TRBJ2-1; TRBD2 matches at 10 bases. The germline V gene encodes CDR1 MDHEN and CDR2 SYDVKM. CDR3 length: 19 residues. V dropped 4 bases and J dropped 1; count of bases not matched to a gene: 13.

In this sample, this clonotype turned up many times. The J gene is TRBJ1-5, the V gene TRBV3-2; TRBD1 is taken as the D call from the table, unchecked against the DNA. TRBV3-2 is reported as a pseudogene. The CDR3 length is 13 residues. CDR3 protein: CASSGPGNQPQHF. DNA of the CDR3: TGTGCCAGCAGCGGCCCGGGCAATCAGCCCCAGCATTTT.

This clonotype appeared a few times. The J gene is TRBJ2-1, the V gene TRBV7-9; 7 bases fit TRBD1. Germline V CDR1 and CDR2: SEHNR, FQNEAQ (reference sequence). The V segment lost 5 bases and the J segment 2 bases; nucleotides outside the gene matches: 6. This CDR3 region has 15 residues. The CDR3 coding sequence is TGTGCCAGCAGCCAGGGACAGCTGGCCTACAATGAGCAGTTCTTC. It codes for CASSQGQLAYNEQFF.

V is TRBV9 and J is TRBJ2-1, with 8 nucleotides matching TRBD2. J lost 5 bases, V lost 4 bases, and 8 bases had no gene match. CDR1 and CDR2 (germline): SGDLS, YYNGEE. The CDR3 has 15 residues. Written as DNA, the CDR3 is TGTGCCAGCAGCCTCCGCGGCGGGGGGCACAATGAGCAGTTCTTC. Translation gives CASSLRGGGHNEQFF.

This clonotype has at least ten counts. This rearrangement joins TRBV28 to TRBJ2-3; 9 bases align to TRBD1. The CDR3 totals 21 residues. V lost 3 bases to trimming and J lost 4 bases; unmatched junction nucleotides: 23. Per germline, CDR1 MDHEN and CDR2 SYDVKM. CDR3 sequence (DNA): TGTGCCAGCAGTTTGTTCACCGGGACAGGGACGGCGGGATTCCTAGCAGATACGCAGTATTTT. Translating gives CASSLFTGTGTAGFLADTQYF.

This clonotype was seen at least ten times. This chain links TRBV29-1 with TRBJ2-7; 9 bases align to TRBD2. The germline V gene encodes CDR1 SQVTM and CDR2 ANQGSEA. The CDR3 covers 13 residues. V trimming: 7 bases; J trimming: 0 bases; junction bases outside the gene matches: 4. This CDR3 is CSAGLASSYEQYF. In nucleotides, the CDR3 is TGCAGCGCTGGACTAGCGTCCTCCTACGAGCAGTACTTC.

This clonotype was seen ten or more times. CDR3 loop: CASSSYQGSKDQPQHF. The CDR3 bases are TGTGCCAGCAGCTCATATCAGGGCTCGAAAGATCAGCCCCAGCATTTT. The chain uses TRBV7-9 and TRBJ1-5; tentative D call: TRBD1 (5 bases). Per the germline V gene, CDR1 is SEHNR and CDR2 is FQNEAQ (reference sequence). The CDR3 is 16 residues long. Between the trimmed V and J ends, which lost 4 bases and 5 bases, there was a span of 18 bases. The complete variable domain, with remaining parts taken from reference TRBV7-9 and TRBJ1-5, reads DTGVSQNPRHKITKRGQNVTFRCDPISEHNRLYWYRQTLGQGPEFLTYFQNEAQLEKSRLLSDRFSAERPKGSFSTLEIQRTEQGDSAMYLCASSSYQGSKDQPQHFGDGTRLSIL.

V gene TRBV7-1 combines with J gene TRBJ2-1; 10 bases align to TRBD2. TRBV7-1 is sorted into the ORF group, with uncertain function. The CDR3 consists of 18 residues. Trimming took 11 bases from V and 9 from J; bases not matched to a gene: 25. The CDR3 protein is CAFYQRGGRGPGRSEQFF. The CDR3 coding sequence is TGTGCCTTCTATCAGCGGGGGGGCCGGGGTCCCGGTCGTAGTGAGCAGTTCTTC.

As regards this clonotype: It may be a read error: a sequence one base away is much more abundant. The chain employs TRBV14 and TRBJ1-4; D is unresolved. V was trimmed by 4 bases and J by 8 bases, leaving 8 bases between them. This CDR3 comprises 12 residues. CDR1 and CDR2 (germline): SGHDN, FVKESK. The CDR3 region is CASSPLGEKLFF. In nucleotides, the CDR3 is TGTGCCAGCAGCCCACTCGGAGAAAAACTGTTTTTT. Variable domain in full (rest from reference TRBV14 and TRBJ1-4): EAGVTQFPSHSVIEKGQTVTLRCDPISGHDNLYWYRRVMGKEIKFLLHFVKESKQDESGMPNNRFLAERTGGTYSTLKVQPAELEDSGVYFCASSPLGEKLFFGSGTQLSVL.

This clonotype came up many times. The chain carries TRBV7-9 and TRBJ1-2, with no clear D. Germline-derived CDR1 and CDR2 are SEHNR and FQNEAQ (reference sequence). The germline V and J ends were trimmed by 6 bases and 10 bases, with 15 bases remaining between them. The CDR3 contains 12 residues. The CDR3 is CASRSLGILYTF. CDR3 coding DNA: TGTGCCAGCAGGTCCTTAGGGATTCTCTACACCTTC.

The chain couples TRBV6-7 to TRBJ1-5, with a possible D match to TRBD1 (6 bases). Being an ORF, TRBV6-7 has a function that is uncertain. The CDR3 totals 17 residues. CDR3 loop: CTISFRTGNLSQQPQHF. The CDR3 DNA sequence: TGTACCATCAGTTTTCGAACAGGGAATTTATCACAACAGCCCCAGCATTTT.

This clonotype was seen at least ten times. V gene TRBV6-1 combines with J gene TRBJ2-1; 12 bases match TRBD2. Germline CDR1 reads MNHNS; CDR2 reads SASEGT. Trimming cost V 5 bases and J 6 bases; bases outside gene matches: 2. The CDR3 sequence is 14 residues long. CDR3 region: CASSRLAGANEQFF. CDR3 bases: TGTGCCAGCAGTCGACTAGCGGGGGCCAATGAGCAGTTCTTC.

This clonotype was seen ten or more times. In DNA, the CDR3 is TGCAGCGTCGGGCCAGGGTTCCTTCCCTACGAGCAGTACTTC. Translated: CSVGPGFLPYEQYF. V is TRBV29-1 and J is TRBJ2-7; D is perhaps TRBD1 (5 bases). This CDR3 is 14 amino acids long. V shed 6 bases and J shed 2 bases, with 17 bases lying between them. Looked up from germline, CDR1 is SQVTM and CDR2 is ANQGSEA.

This clonotype was counted at least ten times. The chain couples TRBV3-1 to TRBJ1-5; 8 positions match TRBD1. This CDR3 has 17 amino acids. In germline, CDR1 is LGHDT, CDR2 YNNKEL (reference sequence). Germline trimming cut 3 bases from V and 6 bases from J; bases unmatched to any gene: 13. Here the CDR3 reads CASSHAAGGGHGQPQHF. The CDR3 nucleotides read TGTGCCAGCAGCCACGCGGCAGGGGGCGGACATGGTCAGCCCCAGCATTTT.

This clonotype was detected a few times. This chain links TRBV5-1 with TRBJ2-5; D perhaps matches TRBD2 (5 bases). The V gene's germline CDR1 is SGHRS and CDR2 YFSETQ. Between the trimmed V and J ends, which lost 7 bases and 2 bases, there was a span of 12 bases. This CDR3 comprises 13 residues. CDR3 in amino acids: CASGGRRQETQYF. CDR3 DNA: TGCGCCAGCGGAGGACGGAGACAAGAGACCCAGTACTTC.